This TCR beta chain was sequenced in a study of blood T cell repertoires in COVID-19. The overall study: The samples span acute and convalescent COVID-19 from the United States, Italy and Spain. The cDNA or gDNA used as material had been derived from T cells, B-cell-depleted T cells, or PBMCs.

This CDR3 is 15 amino acids long. The germline V gene encodes CDR1 LNHDA and CDR2 SQIVND (reference sequence). J gave up 11 bases and V 3 bases, and 14 bases lay outside the gene matches. Original methodology: The assay estimated nucleated cells by amplifying reference gene primers. Clones were read by immunoSEQ multiplex PCR, and TCRdb kept only the in-frame ones, dropping some. The DNA gave D and trimming, while V, J and clone size come from that table. Among roughly 200,000 clones listed, 80% to 85% were seen once. The rearrangement joins TRBV19 to TRBJ1-1; 8 bases agree with TRBD1. The TCR was taken from a man in his fifties with active or convalescent COVID-19. The sequenced sample was peripheral blood. CDR3 in DNA: TGTGCCAGTAGTATGGCCGACAGGGGAATACCGGTGGCTTTCTTT. Translated: CASSMADRGIPVAFF. Using reference TRBV19 and TRBJ1-1 for the parts outside the CDR3, the full variable domain is DGGITQSPKYLFRKEGQNVTLSCEQNLNHDAMYWYRQDPGQGLRLIYYSQIVNDFQKGDIAEGYSVSREKKESFPLTVTSAQKNPTAFYLCASSMADRGIPVAFFGQGTRLTVV.